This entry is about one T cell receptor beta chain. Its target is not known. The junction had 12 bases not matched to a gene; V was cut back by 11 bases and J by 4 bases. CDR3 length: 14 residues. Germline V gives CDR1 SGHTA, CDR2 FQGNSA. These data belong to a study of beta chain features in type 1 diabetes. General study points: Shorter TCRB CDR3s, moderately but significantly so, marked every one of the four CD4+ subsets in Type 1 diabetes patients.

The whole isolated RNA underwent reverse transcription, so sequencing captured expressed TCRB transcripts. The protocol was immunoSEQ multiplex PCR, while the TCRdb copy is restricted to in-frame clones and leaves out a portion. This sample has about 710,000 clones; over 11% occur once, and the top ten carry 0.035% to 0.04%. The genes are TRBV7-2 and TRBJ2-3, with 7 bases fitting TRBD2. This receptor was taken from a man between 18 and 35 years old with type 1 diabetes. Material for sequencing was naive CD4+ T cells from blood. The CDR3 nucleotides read TGTGCCGGATCGCGGGGGAACCCCCCAGATACGCAGTATTTT. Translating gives CAGSRGNPPDTQYF.